The next 14 T cell receptor beta chains were all read from a single sample in a study of Ad26.COV2.S vaccination and SARS-CoV-2 variants. Treatment specified: 19 received Ad26.COV2.S at low or high dose, single or two shots; roughly five received placebo; per-sample allocation not given. Samples were taken on day 63 after the first vaccine or placebo injection. Produced via immunoSEQ multiplex PCR; TCRdb's table is partial and in-frame only. The sample consists of some 350,000 clones, 85% to 90% of them appearing once. The sample here was peripheral blood, taken in a trial of Ad26.COV2.S vaccine versus placebo. These receptors all stem from a person between 18 and 60 years old who received the Ad26.COV2.S COVID-19 vaccine or a placebo.

V and J are TRBV29-1 and TRBJ2-3, with TRBD1 matching over 7 bases. After removal of 6 bases from V and 6 bases from J, the junction contained 9 bases not matched to a gene. The CDR3 is 13 residues long. Germline V CDR1 and CDR2: SQVTM, ANQGSEA. DNA of the CDR3: TGCAGCGTAAACAGGGGTGGTTGGGATACGCAGTATTTT. It yields the protein CSVNRGGWDTQYF.

This chain connects TRBV5-1 to TRBJ1-3, with a possible D match to TRBD1 (5 bases). CDR3 length equals 17 residues. Trimming took off 4 bases at V and 0 bases at J, with 17 bases between the two ends. CDR1 and CDR2 (germline): SGHRS, YFSETQ. The DNA for the CDR3 is TGCGCCAGCAGCCCCCAGGGAGGGTTAGGCTCTGGAAACACCATATATTTT. Translating gives CASSPQGGLGSGNTIYF.

V gene TRBV23-1 combines with J gene TRBJ1-1; TRBD1 matches at 7 bases. TRBV23-1 is reported as an ORF; its role is uncertain. The CDR3 has 17 residues. V lost 1 base and J lost 1; bases outside the gene matches: 9. Here the CDR3 reads CASSQYRGSFWNTEAFF. The DNA of the CDR3 is TGCGCCAGCAGTCAATACAGGGGAAGCTTTTGGAACACTGAAGCTTTCTTT.

A few counts support this clone. This chain connects TRBV19 to TRBJ2-1, with D possibly matching TRBD2 (5 bases). This CDR3 region has 12 residues. V dropped 5 bases and J dropped 10 bases, with 12 bases sitting between them. Germline V gene sequence: CDR1 LNHDA, CDR2 SQIVND (reference sequence). The CDR3 is CASSVGLLEQFF. DNA of the CDR3: TGTGCCAGTAGTGTCGGACTCTTGGAGCAGTTCTTC.

The V call is TRBV15, the J call TRBJ2-7; D uncertain. Germline-derived CDR1 and CDR2 are LNHNV and YYDKDF (reference sequence). V dropped 0 bases and J dropped 3 bases, with 6 bases sitting between them. The length of the CDR3 is 13 residues. In nucleotides, the CDR3 is TGTGCCACCAGCAGAGAGCCCAACTACGAGCAGTACGTC. This sequence encodes CATSREPNYEQYV.

This clone was counted between two and nine times. The gene calls are TRBV10-3 and TRBJ2-2; D unresolved. The CDR3 runs to 13 residues. CDR1 and CDR2 (germline): ENHRY, SYGVKD. The germline V and J ends were trimmed by 3 bases and 6 bases, with 8 bases remaining between them. As DNA, the CDR3 is TGTGCCATCAGTGAAGGGATGGCCGGGGAGCTGTTTTTT. This gives the protein CAISEGMAGELFF.

This rearrangement joins TRBV27 to TRBJ2-2; D call uncertain. Germline values: CDR1 MNHEY, CDR2 SMNVEV (reference sequence). The CDR3 loop spans 13 amino acids. Trimming took off 5 bases at V and 6 bases at J, with 10 bases between the two ends. CDR3 sequence (DNA): TGTGCCAGCAGTATGCTGATTGCCGGGGAGCTGTTTTTT. Protein sequence: CASSMLIAGELFF.

This sequence joins TRBV6-2 or TRBV6-3 and TRBJ1-1; D possibly corresponds to TRBD1 (6 bases). Germline V gives CDR1 MNHEY, CDR2 SVGEGT. V lost 6 bases, J lost 3 bases, and 17 bases lay in between. The CDR3 spans 15 residues. The CDR3 protein is CASSPRTAGHTEAFF. Here the CDR3 DNA reads TGTGCCAGCAGCCCAAGGACAGCGGGGCACACTGAAGCTTTCTTT.

This chain connects TRBV15 to TRBJ2-7; 9 nucleotides agree with TRBD1. The V segment lost 5 bases and the J segment 4 bases; nucleotides outside the gene matches: 6. This CDR3 contains 14 residues. Germline V lookup: CDR1 LNHNV, CDR2 YYDKDF (reference sequence). As DNA, the CDR3 is TGTGCCACCAGCGGGGACAGGGTCGGGTACGAGCAGTACTTC. Translating gives CATSGDRVGYEQYF.

The chain couples TRBV11-2 to TRBJ2-7; TRBD1 aligns across 9 bases. This CDR3 is 13 amino acids long. With V trimmed by 4 bases and J by 2 bases, 0 bases remained unmatched. Per germline, CDR1 SGHAT and CDR2 FQNNGV. CDR3 coding DNA: TGTGCCAGCAGCTGGGACAGGGCCTACGAGCAGTACTTC. Translating it yields CASSWDRAYEQYF.

This chain links TRBV15 with TRBJ1-3; tentative D call: TRBD1 (5 bases). There are 19 residues in the CDR3. Between the trimmed V and J ends, which lost 1 base and 0 bases, there was a span of 19 bases. In germline, CDR1 is LNHNV, CDR2 YYDKDF (reference sequence). As DNA, the CDR3 is TGTGCCACCAGCAGAGCCCCCTTAAGTTCTGGGACCTCTGGAAACACCATATATTTT. It is translated as CATSRAPLSSGTSGNTIYF.

This chain connects TRBV18 to TRBJ1-1, with D possibly TRBD1 on 6 matching bases. The V gene lost 0 bases and the J gene lost 0 bases, with 11 bases spanning the gap. This CDR3 spans 16 amino acids. Looked up from germline, CDR1 is KGHSH and CDR2 is LQKENI. The CDR3 loop reads CASSPPRGAMNTEAFF. DNA for the CDR3: TGTGCCAGCTCACCACCCCGGGGGGCTATGAACACTGAAGCTTTCTTT.

A single count supports this clone. The genes are TRBV6-2 or TRBV6-3 and TRBJ1-1, with TRBD1 matching over 10 bases. Germline CDR1 reads MNHEY; CDR2 reads SVGEGT. Losses at the gene ends were 5 bases for V and 5 bases for J; bases not matched to a gene: 5. There are 14 residues in the CDR3. The CDR3 loop reads CASSPDRGPTEAFF. In nucleotides, the CDR3 is TGTGCCAGCAGTCCAGACAGGGGGCCGACTGAAGCTTTCTTT.

This sequence joins TRBV7-9 and TRBJ2-2; tentatively, D is TRBD2 (6 bases). The V gene lost 1 base and the J gene lost 3 bases, with 18 bases spanning the gap. CDR1 is SEHNR and CDR2 is FQNEAQ in the germline V gene (reference sequence). CDR3 length: 18 amino acids. CDR3 amino acids: CASSLEPPGGRYTGELFF. The CDR3 DNA reads TGTGCCAGCAGCTTAGAGCCCCCCGGAGGGCGATACACCGGGGAGCTGTTTTTT.